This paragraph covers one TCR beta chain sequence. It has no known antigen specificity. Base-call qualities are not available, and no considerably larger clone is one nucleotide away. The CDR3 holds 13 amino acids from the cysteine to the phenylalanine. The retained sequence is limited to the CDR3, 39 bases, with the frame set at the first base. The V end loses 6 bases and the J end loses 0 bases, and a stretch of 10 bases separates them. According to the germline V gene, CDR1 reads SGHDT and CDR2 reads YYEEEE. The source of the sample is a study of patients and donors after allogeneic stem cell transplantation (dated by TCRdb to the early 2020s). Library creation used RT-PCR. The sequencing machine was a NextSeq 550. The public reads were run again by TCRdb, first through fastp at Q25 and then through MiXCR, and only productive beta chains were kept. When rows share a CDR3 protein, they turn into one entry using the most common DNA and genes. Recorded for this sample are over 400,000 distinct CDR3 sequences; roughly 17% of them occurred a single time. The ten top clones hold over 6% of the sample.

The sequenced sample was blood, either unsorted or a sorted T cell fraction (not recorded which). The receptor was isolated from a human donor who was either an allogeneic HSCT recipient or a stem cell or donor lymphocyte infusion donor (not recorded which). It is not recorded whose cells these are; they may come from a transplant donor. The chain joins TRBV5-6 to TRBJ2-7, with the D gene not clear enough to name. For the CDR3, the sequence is CASNPRSSYEQYF. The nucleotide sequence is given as TGTGCCAGCAACCCGAGGAGCTCCTACGAGCAGTACTTC.